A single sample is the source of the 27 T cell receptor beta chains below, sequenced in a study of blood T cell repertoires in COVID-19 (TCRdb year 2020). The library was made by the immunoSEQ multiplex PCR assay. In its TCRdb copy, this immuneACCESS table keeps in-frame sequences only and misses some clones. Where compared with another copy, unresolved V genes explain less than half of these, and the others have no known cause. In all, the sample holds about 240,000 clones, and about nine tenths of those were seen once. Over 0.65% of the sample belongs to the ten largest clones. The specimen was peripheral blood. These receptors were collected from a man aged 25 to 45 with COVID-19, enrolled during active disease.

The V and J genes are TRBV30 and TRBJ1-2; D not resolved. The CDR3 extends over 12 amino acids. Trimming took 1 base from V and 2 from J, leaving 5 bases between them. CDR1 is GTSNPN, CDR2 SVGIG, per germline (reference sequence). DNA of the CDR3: TGTGCCTGGAGTGCCGGGAACTATGGCTACACCTTC. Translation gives CAWSAGNYGYTF. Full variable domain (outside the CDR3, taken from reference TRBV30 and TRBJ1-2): SQTIHQWPATLVQPVGSPLSLECTVEGTSNPNLYWYRQAAGRGLQLLFYSVGIGQISSEVPQNLSASRPQDRQFILSSKKLLLSDSGFYLCAWSAGNYGYTFGSGTRLTVV.

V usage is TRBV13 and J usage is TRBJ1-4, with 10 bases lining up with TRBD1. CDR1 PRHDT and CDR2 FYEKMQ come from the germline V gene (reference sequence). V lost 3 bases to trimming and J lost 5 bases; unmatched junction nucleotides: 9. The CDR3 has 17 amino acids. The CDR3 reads CASSFPDRGRRNEKLFF. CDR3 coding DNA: TGTGCCAGCAGCTTTCCCGACAGGGGGCGTCGGAATGAAAAACTGTTTTTT.

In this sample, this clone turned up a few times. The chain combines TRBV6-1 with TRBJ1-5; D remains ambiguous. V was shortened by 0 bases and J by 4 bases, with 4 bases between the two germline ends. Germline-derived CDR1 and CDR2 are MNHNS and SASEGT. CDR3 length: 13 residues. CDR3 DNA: TGTGCCAGCAGTGAAGCTCAAAATCAGCCCCAGCATTTT. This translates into CASSEAQNQPQHF.

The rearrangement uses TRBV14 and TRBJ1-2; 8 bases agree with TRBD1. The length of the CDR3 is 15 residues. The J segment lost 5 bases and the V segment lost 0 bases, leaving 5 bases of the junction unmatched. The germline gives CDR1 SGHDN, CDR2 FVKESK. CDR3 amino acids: CASSQDRRGQYGYTF. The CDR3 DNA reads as TGTGCCAGCAGCCAAGATCGCAGGGGGCAATATGGCTACACCTTC.

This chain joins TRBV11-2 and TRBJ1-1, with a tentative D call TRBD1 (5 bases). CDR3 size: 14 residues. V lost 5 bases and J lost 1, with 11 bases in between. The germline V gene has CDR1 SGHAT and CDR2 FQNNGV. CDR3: CASSRQRRNTEAFF. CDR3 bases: TGTGCCAGCAGCCGACAGAGGAGGAACACTGAAGCTTTCTTT.

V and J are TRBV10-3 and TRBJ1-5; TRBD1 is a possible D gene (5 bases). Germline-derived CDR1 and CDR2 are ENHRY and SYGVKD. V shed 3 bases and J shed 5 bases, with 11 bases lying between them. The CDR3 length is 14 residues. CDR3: CAISDRQGHQPQHF. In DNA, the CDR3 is TGTGCCATCAGTGATCGGCAGGGCCATCAGCCCCAGCATTTT.

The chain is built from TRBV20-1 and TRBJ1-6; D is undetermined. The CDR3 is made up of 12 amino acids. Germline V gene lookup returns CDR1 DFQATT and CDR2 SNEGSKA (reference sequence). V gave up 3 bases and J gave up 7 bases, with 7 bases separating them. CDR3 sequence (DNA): TGCAGTGCTAGTAACTCCAATTCACCCCTCCACTTT. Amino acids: CSASNSNSPLHF.

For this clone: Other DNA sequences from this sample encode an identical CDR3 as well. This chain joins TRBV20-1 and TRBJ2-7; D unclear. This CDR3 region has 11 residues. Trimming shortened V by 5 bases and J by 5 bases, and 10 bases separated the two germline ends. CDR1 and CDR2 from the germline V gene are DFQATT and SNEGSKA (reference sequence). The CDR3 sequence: CSASSGHEQYF. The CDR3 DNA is TGCAGTGCTTCCTCTGGGCACGAGCAGTACTTC.

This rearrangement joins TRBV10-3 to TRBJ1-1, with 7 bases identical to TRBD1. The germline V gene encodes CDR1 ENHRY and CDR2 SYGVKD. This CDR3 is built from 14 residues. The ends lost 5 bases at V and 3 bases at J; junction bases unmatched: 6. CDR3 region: CAISPRQGDTEAFF. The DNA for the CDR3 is TGTGCCATCAGTCCCCGACAGGGTGACACTGAAGCTTTCTTT.

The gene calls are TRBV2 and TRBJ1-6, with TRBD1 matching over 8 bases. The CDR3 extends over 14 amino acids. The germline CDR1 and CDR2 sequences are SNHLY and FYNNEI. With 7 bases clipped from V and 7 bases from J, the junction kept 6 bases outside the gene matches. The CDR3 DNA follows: TGTGCCAGCAACTTTGGACAGGGAAATTCACCCCTCCACTTT. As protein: CASNFGQGNSPLHF. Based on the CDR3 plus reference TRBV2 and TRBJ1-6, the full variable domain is EPEVTQTPSHQVTQMGQEVILRCVPISNHLYFYWYRQILGQKVEFLVSFYNNEISEKSEIFDDQFSVERPDGSNFTLKIRSTKLEDSAMYFCASNFGQGNSPLHFGNGTRLTVT.

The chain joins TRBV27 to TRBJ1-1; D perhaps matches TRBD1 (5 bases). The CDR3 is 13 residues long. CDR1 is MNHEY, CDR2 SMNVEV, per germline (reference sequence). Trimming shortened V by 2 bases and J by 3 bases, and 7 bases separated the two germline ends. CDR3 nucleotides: TGTGCCAGCAGTTTAATAGGGGACACTGAAGCTTTCTTT. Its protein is CASSLIGDTEAFF.

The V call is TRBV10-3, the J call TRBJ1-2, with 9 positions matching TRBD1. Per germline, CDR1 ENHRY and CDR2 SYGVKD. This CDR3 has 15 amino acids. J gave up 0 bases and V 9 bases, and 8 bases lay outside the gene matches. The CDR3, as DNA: TGTGCCATGGGGACAGGGACCCAGTCTAACTATGGCTACACCTTC. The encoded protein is CAMGTGTQSNYGYTF.

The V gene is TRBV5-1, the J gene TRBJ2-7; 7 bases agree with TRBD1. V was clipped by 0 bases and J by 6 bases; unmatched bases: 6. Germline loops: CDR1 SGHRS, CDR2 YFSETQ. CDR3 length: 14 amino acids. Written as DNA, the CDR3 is TGCGCCAGCAGCTTGGAGACAGGGTTTCTCGAGCAGTACTTC. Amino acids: CASSLETGFLEQYF.

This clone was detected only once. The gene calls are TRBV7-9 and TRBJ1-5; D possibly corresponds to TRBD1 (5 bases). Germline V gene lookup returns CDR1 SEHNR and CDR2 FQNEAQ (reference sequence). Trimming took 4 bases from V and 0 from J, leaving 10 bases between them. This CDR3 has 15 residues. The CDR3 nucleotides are TGTGCCAGCAGCTCGACAGAGACTAGCAATCAGCCCCAGCATTTT. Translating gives CASSSTETSNQPQHF.

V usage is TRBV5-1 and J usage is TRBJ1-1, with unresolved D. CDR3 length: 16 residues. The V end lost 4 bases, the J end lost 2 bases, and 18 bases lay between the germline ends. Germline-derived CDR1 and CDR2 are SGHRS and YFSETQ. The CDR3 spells CASSIRQGGSNTEAFF. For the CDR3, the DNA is TGCGCCAGCAGCATTCGACAAGGAGGGAGTAACACTGAAGCTTTCTTT.

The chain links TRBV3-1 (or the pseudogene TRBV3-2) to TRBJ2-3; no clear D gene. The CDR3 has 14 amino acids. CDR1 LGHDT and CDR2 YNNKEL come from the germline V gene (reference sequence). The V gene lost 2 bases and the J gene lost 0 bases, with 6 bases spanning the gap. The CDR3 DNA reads TGTGCCAGCAGCCAAAAACAGAGCACAGATACGCAGTATTTT. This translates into CASSQKQSTDTQYF.

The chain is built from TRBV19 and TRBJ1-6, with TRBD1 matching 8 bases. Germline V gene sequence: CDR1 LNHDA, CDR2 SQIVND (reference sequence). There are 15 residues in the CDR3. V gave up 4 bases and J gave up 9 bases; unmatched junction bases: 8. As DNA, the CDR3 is TGTGCCAGTAGTACATCACAGGGGGTCGGTTCACCCCTCCACTTT. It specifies CASSTSQGVGSPLHF.

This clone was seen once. The CDR3 sequence is CASSDQGARGKTQYF. In nucleotides, the CDR3 is TGTGCCAGCAGCGACCAGGGGGCCAGGGGAAAGACCCAGTACTTC. The chain has TRBV6-2 or TRBV6-3 and TRBJ2-5; TRBD1 matches at 8 bases. Germline V gives CDR1 MNHEY, CDR2 SVGEGT. The V and J ends lost 6 bases and 6 bases, in that order; junction bases with no gene match: 12. The CDR3 is 15 residues long.

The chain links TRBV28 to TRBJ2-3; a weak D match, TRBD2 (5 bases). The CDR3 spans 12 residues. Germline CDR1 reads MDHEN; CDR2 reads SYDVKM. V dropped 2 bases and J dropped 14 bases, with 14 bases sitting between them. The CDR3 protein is CASSLRTSSAYF. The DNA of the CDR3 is TGTGCCAGCAGTTTAAGGACTTCTTCGGCGTATTTT. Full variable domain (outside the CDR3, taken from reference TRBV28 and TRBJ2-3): DVKVTQSSRYLVKRTGEKVFLECVQDMDHENMFWYRQDPGLGLRLIYFSYDVKMKEKGDIPEGYSVSREKKERFSLILESASTNQTSMYLCASSLRTSSAYFGPGTRLTVL.

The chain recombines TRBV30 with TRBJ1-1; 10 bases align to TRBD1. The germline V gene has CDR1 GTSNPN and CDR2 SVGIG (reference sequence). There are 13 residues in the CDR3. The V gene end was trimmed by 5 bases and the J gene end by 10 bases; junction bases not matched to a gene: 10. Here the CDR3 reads CAWETGGARSAFF. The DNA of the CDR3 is TGTGCCTGGGAGACAGGGGGCGCGAGGTCAGCTTTCTTT.

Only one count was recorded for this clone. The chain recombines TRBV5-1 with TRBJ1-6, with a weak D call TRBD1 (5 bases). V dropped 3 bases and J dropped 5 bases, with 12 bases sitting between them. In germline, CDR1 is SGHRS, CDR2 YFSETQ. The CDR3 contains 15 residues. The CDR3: CASSWGRGNNSPLHF. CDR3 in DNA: TGCGCCAGCAGCTGGGGACGGGGGAATAATTCACCCCTCCACTTT.

CDR3 nucleotides: TGTGCCAGCAGCCATGCCGGGACAAGATACAATGAGCAGTTCTTC. It specifies CASSHAGTRYNEQFF. This sequence joins TRBV3-1 (or the pseudogene TRBV3-2) and TRBJ2-1, with D perhaps TRBD1 (6 bases). Germline V gives CDR1 LGHDT, CDR2 YNNKEL (reference sequence). Trimming cost V 3 bases and J 4 bases, with 13 bases left between them. CDR3 length: 15 amino acids.

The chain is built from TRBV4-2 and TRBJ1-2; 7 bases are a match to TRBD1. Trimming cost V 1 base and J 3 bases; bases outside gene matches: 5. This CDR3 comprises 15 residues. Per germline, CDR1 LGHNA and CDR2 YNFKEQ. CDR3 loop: CASSQGQGQHYGYTF. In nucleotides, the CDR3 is TGTGCCAGCAGCCAAGGTCAGGGACAGCACTATGGCTACACCTTC.

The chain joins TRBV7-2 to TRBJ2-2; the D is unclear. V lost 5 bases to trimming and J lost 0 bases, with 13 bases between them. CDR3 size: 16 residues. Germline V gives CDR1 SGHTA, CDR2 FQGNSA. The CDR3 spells CASSLRFQANTGELFF. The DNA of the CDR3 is TGTGCCAGCAGCCTTAGATTTCAGGCGAACACCGGGGAGCTGTTTTTT. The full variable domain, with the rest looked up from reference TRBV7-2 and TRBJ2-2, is GAGVSQSPSNKVTEKGKDVELRCDPISGHTALYWYRQSLGQGLEFLIYFQGNSAPDKSGLPSDRFSAERTGGSVSTLTIQRTQQEDSAVYLCASSLRFQANTGELFFGEGSRLTVL.

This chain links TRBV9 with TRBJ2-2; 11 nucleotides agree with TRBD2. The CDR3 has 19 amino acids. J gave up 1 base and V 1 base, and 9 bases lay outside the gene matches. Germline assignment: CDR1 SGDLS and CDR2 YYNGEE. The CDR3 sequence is CASSVFGLAGGLNTGELFF. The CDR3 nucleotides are TGTGCCAGCAGCGTATTCGGTCTAGCGGGGGGACTGAACACCGGGGAGCTGTTTTTT.

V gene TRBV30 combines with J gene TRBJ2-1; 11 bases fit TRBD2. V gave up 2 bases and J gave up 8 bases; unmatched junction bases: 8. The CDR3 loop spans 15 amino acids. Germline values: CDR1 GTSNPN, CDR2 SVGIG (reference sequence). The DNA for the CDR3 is TGTGCCTGGAGTAGCGCTCTAGCGGGAGGCCATGAGCAGTTCTTC. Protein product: CAWSSALAGGHEQFF.

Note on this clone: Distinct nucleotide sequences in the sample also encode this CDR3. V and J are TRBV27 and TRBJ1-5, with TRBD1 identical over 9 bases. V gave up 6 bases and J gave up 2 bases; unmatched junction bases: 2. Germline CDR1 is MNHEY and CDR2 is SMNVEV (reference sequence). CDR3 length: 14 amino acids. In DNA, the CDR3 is TGTGCCAGCAGAAGGACAGGGGGCAATCAGCCCCAGCATTTT. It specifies CASRRTGGNQPQHF.